A selection of T cell receptor beta chains follows, all from one sample in a study of cytomegalovirus exposure and HLA in healthy donors. TCRdb keeps only in-frame clones here, not all; method: immunoSEQ multiplex PCR. Here the sample spans tens of thousands of clones, roughly 71% being singletons. The material sequenced was PBMCs. These TCRs come from a man aged 45-65 years in good health and CMV-seropositive. CDR3s include the opening cysteine and the closing phenylalanine or tryptophan. D genes are given only for firm matches. Size is omitted from some rows. Given values are once, few, many or a class for expanded clones.

D	J	V	size	DNA	CDR3
-	TRBJ2-7	TRBV10-3	few	TGTGCCATCAGTGACCCCCGGTTGGACGAGCAGTACTTC	CAISDPRLDEQYF
-	TRBJ2-1	TRBV28	-	TGTGCCAGCAGCCCCTTGTCCCTCACTTACGGGTACAATGAGCAGTTCTTC	CASSPLSLTYGYNEQFF
-	TRBJ1-2	TRBV18	-	TGTGCCAGCTCACCAGACAGGTCCTCCTATGGCTACACCTTC	CASSPDRSSYGYTF
-	TRBJ2-7	TRBV1	-	TGCACCAGCAGCCGCTTAGCGGGCTCCTCCTACGAGCAGTACTTC	CTSSRLAGSSYEQYF
-	TRBJ2-7	TRBV7-3	-	TGTGCCAGCAGCCTGGGGCGGGGGCCCACCTACGAGCAGTACTTC	CASSLGRGPTYEQYF
-	TRBJ2-2	TRBV6-1	few	TGTGCCAGCAGTGAAACTCTTATCTCCGGGGAGCTGTTTTTT	CASSETLISGELFF
TRBD1	TRBJ1-1	TRBV25-1	-	TGTGCCAGCAGTGGTGTGACAGGGTTCACTGAAGCTTTCTTT	CASSGVTGFTEAFF
-	TRBJ2-1	TRBV5-1	-	TGCGCCAGCAGCTTTCGCGCTCTAGCAGGCCCTTACAATGAGCAGTTCTTC	CASSFRALAGPYNEQFF
-	TRBJ1-1	TRBV19	once	TGCGCCAGTAGTATAACGGGGGGCACCACTGAAGCTTTCTTT	CASSITGGTTEAFF
-	TRBJ1-6	TRBV15	-	TGTGCCACCAGCAGCGGAGGGTCCTATAATTCACCCCTCCACTTT	CATSSGGSYNSPLHF
-	TRBJ1-4	TRBV4-1	-	TGCGCCAGCAGCCAAGACGGGGGGAGTAATGAAAAACTGTTTTTT	CASSQDGGSNEKLFF